The 28 T cell receptor beta chains below all came from one sample that was sequenced in a study of siplizumab effects on memory and regulatory T cells. Using immunoSEQ multiplex PCR, the repertoire was profiled, and TCRdb retains in-frame clones only, with some absent. The sample has approximately 100,000 clones; about 93% are singletons. Sequencing was performed on non-Treg CD4+ T cells sorted from blood. Source of these receptors: a human donor in good health.

V is TRBV5-5 and J is TRBJ2-2; D remains ambiguous. Germline lookup yields CDR1 SGHKS and CDR2 YYEKEE (reference sequence). The CDR3 spans 15 residues. V lost 2 bases and J lost 0, with 8 bases in between. In DNA, the CDR3 is TGTGCCAGCAGCTTTCGGCAGGCGAACACCGGGGAGCTGTTTTTT. Protein sequence: CASSFRQANTGELFF.

The V call is TRBV4-2, the J call TRBJ2-1; TRBD2 matches 8 bases. The CDR3 contains 15 residues. In germline, CDR1 is LGHNA, CDR2 YNFKEQ. V shed 0 bases and J 6 bases; nucleotides not matched to a gene: 4. As DNA, the CDR3 is TGTGCCAGCAGCCAAGAGACCAGCGGGGGCAATGAGCAGTTCTTC. It specifies CASSQETSGGNEQFF.

V gene TRBV7-2 combines with J gene TRBJ1-1; no clear D gene. V was pared by 4 bases and J by 8 bases, with 14 bases between. This CDR3 spans 13 amino acids. The germline gives CDR1 SGHTA, CDR2 FQGNSA. For the CDR3, the DNA is TGTGCCAGCAGCTCGCAGATCTCTCTGGAAGCTTTCTTT. Its protein is CASSSQISLEAFF.

J is TRBJ1-3 and V is TRBV7-3; D gene unclear. The CDR3 contains 15 residues. Germline V gene data show CDR1 as SGHTA and CDR2 as FQGTGA. V shed 2 bases and J shed 0 bases, with 8 bases lying between them. CDR3 sequence: CASSLDGDSGNTIYF. The DNA of the CDR3 is TGTGCCAGCAGCTTAGACGGTGACTCTGGAAACACCATATATTTT.

The V gene is TRBV15, the J gene TRBJ2-7; 8 bases fit TRBD1. This CDR3 region has 14 residues. Germline CDR1 LNHNV, CDR2 YYDKDF (reference sequence). The ends lost 5 bases at V and 2 bases at J; junction bases unmatched: 5. The CDR3, as DNA: TGTGCCACCAGCTCAACAGGGGGAGCCTACGAGCAGTACTTC. As protein: CATSSTGGAYEQYF.

V and J are TRBV5-6 and TRBJ2-3; TRBD1 matches at 7 bases. From germline, CDR1 is SGHDT and CDR2 YYEEEE. This CDR3 is 17 amino acids long. Trimming removed 2 bases from V and 2 bases from J; junction bases left unmatched: 11. CDR3 sequence (DNA): TGTGCCAGCAGCTTAATCACAGGGGACCTTCTCACAGATACGCAGTATTTT. Encoded protein: CASSLITGDLLTDTQYF.

V gene TRBV5-6 combines with J gene TRBJ1-1; D is unresolved. Trimming removed 0 bases at V and 5 bases at J, with 11 bases between. Germline CDR1 SGHDT, CDR2 YYEEEE. The CDR3 totals 14 residues. CDR3 residues: CASSLGGARTEAFF. DNA of the CDR3: TGTGCCAGCAGCTTGGGGGGAGCACGGACTGAAGCTTTCTTT.

The chain uses TRBV7-2 and TRBJ2-2, with D tentatively TRBD2 (5 bases). V was pared by 1 base and J by 7 bases, with 10 bases between. Germline CDR1 reads SGHTA; CDR2 reads FQGNSA. The CDR3 has 14 residues. CDR3 protein: CASSLDLRVGELFF. CDR3 coding DNA: TGTGCCAGCAGCTTAGACCTGAGGGTCGGGGAGCTGTTTTTT.

The chain uses TRBV30 and TRBJ1-4; no reliable D call. V was pared by 2 bases and J by 2 bases, with 9 bases between. This CDR3 is 14 amino acids long. Germline loops: CDR1 GTSNPN, CDR2 SVGIG (reference sequence). The CDR3: CAWSIGWTNEKLFF. The CDR3, as DNA: TGTGCCTGGAGTATAGGGTGGACTAATGAAAAACTGTTTTTT.

The rearrangement joins TRBV5-1 to TRBJ2-3; 8 bases agree with TRBD1. Losses at the gene ends were 3 bases for V and 1 base for J; bases not matched to a gene: 7. CDR1 is SGHRS and CDR2 is YFSETQ in the germline V gene. This CDR3 is 16 amino acids long. For the CDR3, the DNA is TGCGCCAGCAGCTCCCCGCCGGGACAGGGCACAGATACGCAGTATTTT. As protein: CASSSPPGQGTDTQYF.

This clone showed up just once. The chain couples TRBV7-2 to TRBJ1-1; D uncertain. Deletions cut 7 bases from V and 7 bases from J, with 13 bases between. The CDR3 has 12 amino acids. The germline V gene has CDR1 SGHTA and CDR2 FQGNSA. The CDR3 region is CASTFGVGEAFF. CDR3 bases: TGTGCCAGCACCTTTGGGGTCGGTGAAGCTTTCTTT.

This sequence joins TRBV7-3 and TRBJ1-1, with D maybe TRBD1 (5 bases). CDR1 is SGHTA, CDR2 FQGTGA, per germline. This CDR3 is built from 14 residues. V lost 1 base and J 6 bases, leaving 12 bases between the germline ends. Written as DNA, the CDR3 is TGTGCCAGCAGCTTAAATGGGGGAGGCCCTGAAGCTTTCTTT. Translation gives CASSLNGGGPEAFF.

A word on this clone: Different DNA sequences within this sample yield the same CDR3. V and J are TRBV2 and TRBJ2-2; D is unresolved. This CDR3 is 12 amino acids long. The germline gives CDR1 SNHLY, CDR2 FYNNEI. The V gene lost 5 bases and the J gene lost 5 bases, with 6 bases spanning the gap. The chain's CDR3 is CASSLDTGELFF. DNA for the CDR3: TGTGCCAGCAGTTTAGATACCGGGGAGCTGTTTTTT.

This chain uses TRBV10-3 with TRBJ2-7; TRBD1 matches 7 bases. CDR3 length equals 13 residues. Germline CDR1 and CDR2: ENHRY and SYGVKD. V lost 9 bases, J lost 3 bases, and 8 bases stayed unmatched. The CDR3 loop reads CAIEQGIGYEQYF. The CDR3 DNA reads TGTGCCATTGAACAGGGGATTGGCTACGAGCAGTACTTC.

The rearrangement joins TRBV2 to TRBJ1-1; TRBD1 is a possible D gene (5 bases). In germline, CDR1 is SNHLY, CDR2 FYNNEI. The CDR3 consists of 13 residues. The V and J ends lost 10 bases and 1 base respectively, with 13 bases between them. The DNA of the CDR3 is TGTGCCACCGCAGGGTTAAGGAACACTGAAGCTTTCTTT. Protein product: CATAGLRNTEAFF.

V gene TRBV19 combines with J gene TRBJ1-5; D gene unclear. The CDR3 consists of 14 residues. Trimming pared 0 bases from V and 3 bases from J, leaving 6 bases between. The germline gives CDR1 LNHDA, CDR2 SQIVND (reference sequence). The CDR3 protein is CASSIEQSNQPQHF. In DNA form, the CDR3 reads TGTGCCAGTAGTATAGAACAGTCCAATCAGCCCCAGCATTTT.

CDR3 nucleotide sequence: TGCGCCAGCAGCTGGCAGGGGGCCACTGAAGCTTTCTTT. It yields the protein CASSWQGATEAFF. The chain uses TRBV5-1 and TRBJ1-1; 8 nucleotides line up with TRBD1. V lost 3 bases and J lost 4; bases outside the gene matches: 2. In germline, CDR1 is SGHRS, CDR2 YFSETQ. The CDR3 length is 13 residues.

V usage is TRBV5-1 and J usage is TRBJ2-1, with 8 bases lining up with TRBD2. The germline CDR1 and CDR2 sequences are SGHRS and YFSETQ. After removal of 0 bases from V and 4 bases from J, the junction contained 6 bases not matched to a gene. This CDR3 region has 16 residues. In DNA, the CDR3 is TGCGCCAGCAGCTTGGCTGGCGGGGGGTCTTACAATGAGCAGTTCTTC. This gives the protein CASSLAGGGSYNEQFF. Supplemented by reference TRBV5-1 and TRBJ2-1, the full variable domain reads KAGVTQTPRYLIKTRGQQVTLSCSPISGHRSVSWYQQTPGQGLQFLFEYFSETQRNKGNFPGRFSGRQFSNSRSEMNVSTLELGDSALYLCASSLAGGGSYNEQFFGPGTRLTVL.

This chain links TRBV7-9 with TRBJ2-1, with a possible D match to TRBD1 (6 bases). CDR3 size: 15 residues. Germline CDR1 reads SEHNR; CDR2 reads FQNEAQ (reference sequence). V was clipped by 5 bases and J by 1 base, with 12 bases between them. CDR3: CASSPKGGSYNEQFF. CDR3 coding DNA: TGTGCCAGCAGCCCAAAAGGGGGATCCTACAATGAGCAGTTCTTC.

The chain links TRBV18 to TRBJ1-3, with unresolved D. The CDR3 runs 16 residues. V was shortened by 6 bases and J by 4 bases, with 19 bases between the two germline ends. Germline loops: CDR1 KGHSH, CDR2 LQKENI. In DNA, the CDR3 is TGTGCCAGCTCGTACGACTTTTCTCCAAGGGGAAACACCATATATTTT. As protein: CASSYDFSPRGNTIYF.

The chain employs TRBV29-1 and TRBJ1-2; D remains ambiguous. There are 12 residues in the CDR3. The germline V gene encodes CDR1 SQVTM and CDR2 ANQGSEA. Trimming cost V 5 bases and J 4 bases, with 11 bases left between them. This CDR3 is CSVSDSLYGYTF. CDR3 bases: TGCAGCGTTTCAGATTCCCTCTATGGCTACACCTTC.

The chain has TRBV9 and TRBJ2-1; TRBD2 might be the D (5 bases). Germline CDR1 SGDLS, CDR2 YYNGEE. The V end was cut by 0 bases, the J end by 0 bases, with 7 bases between. The CDR3 extends over 15 amino acids. CDR3 DNA: TGTGCCAGCAGCGTAGTCAGCGGCTCCTACAATGAGCAGTTCTTC. Translated: CASSVVSGSYNEQFF. Full variable domain (remainder filled in from reference TRBV9 and TRBJ2-1): DSGVTQTPKHLITATGQRVTLRCSPRSGDLSVYWYQQSLDQGLQFLIQYYNGEERAKGNILERFSAQQFPDLHSELNLSSLELGDSALYFCASSVVSGSYNEQFFGPGTRLTVL.

The chain uses TRBV11-1 and TRBJ2-2; TRBD1 aligns across 8 bases. The CDR3 consists of 14 residues. V was clipped by 6 bases and J by 4 bases; unmatched bases: 4. Per germline, CDR1 SGHAT and CDR2 FQDESV (reference sequence). The CDR3 loop reads CASSPDRGTGELFF. CDR3 in DNA: TGTGCCAGCAGTCCCGACAGGGGCACCGGGGAGCTGTTTTTT.

The chain joins TRBV18 to TRBJ1-5; D possibly corresponds to TRBD1 (6 bases). Trimming pared 2 bases from V and 5 bases from J, leaving 10 bases between. CDR1 is KGHSH, CDR2 LQKENI, per germline. The CDR3 has 14 amino acids. The CDR3 protein is CASSPTGADQPQHF. Here the CDR3 DNA reads TGTGCCAGCTCACCAACGGGGGCTGATCAGCCCCAGCATTTT.

The V gene is TRBV5-1, the J gene TRBJ2-1; TRBD2 agrees at 8 bases. Unmatched junction bases numbered 7, after V lost 0 bases and J lost 5 bases. CDR1 SGHRS and CDR2 YFSETQ come from the germline V gene. The CDR3 sequence is 16 residues long. The DNA for the CDR3 is TGCGCCAGCAGCTTGGCCTCTAGCGGGCTGAACAATGAGCAGTTCTTC. Encoded protein: CASSLASSGLNNEQFF. Drawing the rest from reference TRBV5-1 and TRBJ2-1, the complete variable domain is KAGVTQTPRYLIKTRGQQVTLSCSPISGHRSVSWYQQTPGQGLQFLFEYFSETQRNKGNFPGRFSGRQFSNSRSEMNVSTLELGDSALYLCASSLASSGLNNEQFFGPGTRLTVL.

V gene TRBV5-6 combines with J gene TRBJ1-3; TRBD1 agrees at 9 bases. J was trimmed by 0 bases and V by 4 bases; bases with no gene match: 5. This CDR3 comprises 16 residues. CDR1 is SGHDT, CDR2 YYEEEE, per germline. CDR3 nucleotides: TGTGCCAGCAGCCCGGAGACAGGGGGCTCTGGAAACACCATATATTTT. This translates into CASSPETGGSGNTIYF.

The chain carries TRBV10-2 and TRBJ1-4; D call uncertain. CDR3 length equals 15 residues. Germline lookup yields CDR1 WSHSY and CDR2 SAAADI. Trimming took 3 bases from V and 0 from J, leaving 8 bases between them. This CDR3 is CASSEGLATNEKLFF. CDR3 coding DNA: TGCGCCAGCAGTGAAGGGCTTGCAACTAATGAAAAACTGTTTTTT.

V and J are TRBV12-5 and TRBJ1-1; D is perhaps TRBD1 (6 bases). V was cut by 5 bases and J by 8 bases, with 15 bases left in between. The CDR3 contains 13 residues. Per the germline V gene, CDR1 is LGHNT and CDR2 is FRNRAP. The CDR3 sequence: CASGAPRGEEAFF. The CDR3 region has the DNA TGTGCTAGTGGTGCCCCCAGGGGCGAGGAAGCTTTCTTT.